This T cell receptor beta chain was sequenced in a study of regulatory T cells in long-lasting Graves disease. As concerns this clonotype: This may stem from a read error, because a much larger clone lies one nucleotide away.

Library construction for TCR beta used iRepertoire HTBI primers and Arm-PCR of CDR3 regions. TCRdb recomputed calls from the multiplex PCR reads with MiXCR, one row per CDR3 protein. The sample carries 540,000 or so distinct CDR3 sequences, less than 15% recorded once. Germline values: CDR1 MNHNS, CDR2 SASEGT. This CDR3 spans 17 amino acids. Time point given: newly diagnosed GD, antithyroid drugs for less than 3 months. With RNA extracted from PBMCs as input, the TCR library was made. Per American Thyroid Association guidelines, Graves' disease was diagnosed. The sample was also reused in another study, on T cells in Graves' hyperthyroidism and ophthalmopathy. That source adds: TCR CDR3 underwent first-round RT-PCR with the HTBI primer set.

The TCR originated in a man younger than 45 with Graves disease. The J gene is TRBJ2-2, the V gene TRBV6-1; D is perhaps TRBD1 (6 bases). Sequenced material: peripheral blood mononuclear cells (PBMCs), taken at new diagnosis, from a patient treated with antithyroid drugs. The CDR3 nucleotides read TGTGCCAGCAGAGAAGGGACAAGATATGGGAACACCGGGGAGCTGTTTTTT. Amino acids: CASREGTRYGNTGELFF.